This entry concerns a single TCR beta chain. The same CDR3 can be traced to other DNA sequences in this sample. The data stem from a study of shared clonotypes between healthy human individuals. CDR1 is LNHDA, CDR2 SQIVND, per germline (reference sequence). This CDR3 has 13 residues. V gave up 0 bases and J gave up 6 bases, with 8 bases separating them. This table comes from immunoSEQ multiplex PCR, and its TCRdb copy is limited to in-frame clones, with some not included. The profile shows millions of clones, more than 90% of them singletons. The specimen was naive CD4+ T cells sorted from blood. The sample's subset: CD45RA+ positively selected. The chain couples TRBV19 to TRBJ1-2, with D maybe TRBD1 (5 bases). The receptor was derived from a man younger than 30 in good health. The CDR3 coding sequence is TGTGCCAGTAGTATAGATCTAGGGGATGGCTACACCTTC. Protein product: CASSIDLGDGYTF.